These T cell receptor beta chains were read from a single sample in a study of blood T cell repertoires in COVID-19. The data were produced by immunoSEQ multiplex PCR, yet TCRdb's version contains in-frame clones alone and is incomplete. The data show roughly 70,000 clones, 70% to 90% seen once. Specimen: peripheral blood. The receptor source for this set is a man aged 65 to 79 with acute or convalescent COVID-19. The CDR3 runs from the conserved cysteine through the conserved F or W. A D gene is named only where the DNA matches it firmly. Some rows mark clone size as missing; the rest say once, few, many or name a class of expanded clone.

>-|TRBJ1-2|TRBD1|TRBV3-1/TRBV3-2
CASSQAAGTGYGYTF
TGTGCCAGCAGCCAAGCGGCCGGGACAGGGTATGGCTACACCTTC
>few|TRBJ2-7|-|TRBV5-1
CASSRITSRDTGIFYEQYF
TGCGCCAGCAGCCGGATTACCTCCCGGGACACTGGTATCTTTTACGAGCAGTACTTC
>-|TRBJ1-1|-|TRBV7-2
CASSLVARQNTEAFF
TGTGCCAGCAGCTTAGTCGCCAGACAGAACACTGAAGCTTTCTTT
>-|TRBJ2-5|-|TRBV2
CASSEAPTQETQYF
TGTGCCAGCAGTGAGGCCCCGACACAAGAGACCCAGTACTTC
>once|TRBJ2-5|-|TRBV6-2/TRBV6-3
CASSSNRVSETQYF
TGTGCCAGCAGTTCCAACAGGGTCAGCGAGACCCAGTACTTC
>-|TRBJ1-2|-|TRBV6-5
CASSYSITGRADGYTF
TGTGCCAGCAGTTACTCGATTACAGGACGTGCAGACGGCTACACCTTC
>-|TRBJ1-2|-|TRBV7-9
CASRVQGRPLTGGYGYTF
TGTGCCAGCAGGGTACAGGGACGCCCCCTCACTGGCGGCTATGGCTACACCTTC
>-|TRBJ2-3|TRBD2|TRBV5-1
CASMEGGGTSTDTQYF
TGCGCCAGCATGGAGGGCGGGGGGACCAGCACAGATACGCAGTATTTT
>-|TRBJ2-7|-|TRBV18
CASSPGQSDEQYF
TGTGCCAGCTCACCGGGGCAGAGCGACGAGCAGTACTTC
>once|TRBJ1-2|-|TRBV12-3/TRBV12-4
CASEAPRGYGYTF
TGTGCCAGCGAGGCTCCTCGTGGCTATGGCTACACCTTC
>-|TRBJ2-2|TRBD1|TRBV7-2
CASSLNGDRTNTGELFF
TGTGCCAGCAGCTTAAACGGGGACAGGACGAACACCGGGGAGCTGTTTTTT
>-|TRBJ1-3|-|TRBV7-9
CASSPRFGRAGNTIYF
TGTGCCAGCAGCCCCCGCTTCGGCAGGGCTGGAAACACCATATATTTT
>-|TRBJ2-7|TRBD1|TRBV3-1/TRBV3-2
CASSPRQGVIHEQYF
TGTGCCAGCAGCCCACGACAGGGTGTAATCCACGAGCAGTACTTC
>-|TRBJ2-1|TRBD2|TRBV7-9
CASSLMGLVTGNEQFF
TGTGCCAGCAGCTTAATGGGACTAGTAACAGGCAATGAGCAGTTCTTC